The source of this T cell receptor beta chain is a study of cytomegalovirus exposure and HLA in healthy donors (dated by TCRdb to about 2017). Regarding the study in general: An earlier analysis of approximately 550 of the donors reported 250 to 300 Gb of sequence data and some 120 million unique TCR beta sequences from some 180 million T cells. An early release that covered some 640 HLA-typed donors contained approximately 300 gigabases of sequencing data and 85 million to 100 million unique TCR sequences. Of the roughly 400 genotyped donors, over 70% fell in the genetic ancestry cluster associated with self-reported Caucasian donors. The study was designed to test whether signatures of past pathogen exposure could be identified by cataloging public T cell receptors. The study used immunosequencing to profile the T cell repertoires of 666 subjects and linked those repertoires to cytomegalovirus serostatus. Along with the roughly 700-subject first cohort, a separate validation cohort of more than 90 different subjects was used. To predict cytomegalovirus infection status, the study combined high-throughput TCR immunosequencing, statistical association of individual TCRs with disease status, and machine learning. To study patterns of TCR occurrence, a later analysis re-analyzed previously published TCR beta repertoires from just over 650 donors and added high-resolution HLA genotyping. Rather than drawing on any new phenotypic data, the later analysis identified candidate immune exposures from TCR beta sequences and the way those sequences occurred across donors. An earlier analysis of 450 to 750 of the donors used high-throughput TCR beta sequencing to judge whether each TCR beta V gene segment behaved as functional or pseudogenic. Donor age, sex, ethnicity and CMV serostatus were compiled together with the repertoire data. A later genetic analysis took genome-wide SNP genotypes for about three fifths of the roughly 700 donors and used that subset as a discovery cohort. All discovery cohort repertoires had been generated on a single sequencing platform. HLA typing covered class I and class II loci at four-digit resolution. Typing coverage varied by locus: about 620-640 donors for A, B, C, DRB1 and DQB1; approximately 520 for DQA1; 606 for DPA1; fewer than 480 for DPB1. A few DR-DQ haplotypes were treated as single units for association and clustering because of strong linkage in the cohort. On average, over 200,000 unique TCR beta nucleotide sequences were sequenced per donor among 398 genotyped donors of the cohort, with about 17% of those sequences being non-productive. Beyond this particular receptor, the publication reports: The earlier analysis of approximately 590 of the donors excluded some 16 rarely observed V segments, including chromosome 9 orphons, because counts were too low. The 87-base-pair reads could not distinguish some IMGT-functional V segments, including TRBV6-2 and TRBV6-3, so those segments were excluded. When HLA alleles, especially DR and DQ, strongly co-occurred, TCR associations were difficult to assign to individual alleles. A further reported finding was that TCR beta sequences accurately predicted the HLA-A and HLA-B alleles for most subjects in the first cohort. The classifier was reported to diagnose cytomegalovirus status with high specificity and sensitivity in both the original cohort and the validation cohort. In a later analysis, TCR association rates were found to vary across HLA loci, with the most associated TCRs seen for DRB1 alleles and the fewest for HLA-C alleles. In vitro tests confirmed that three of the cytomegalovirus-associated TCR beta chains recognize cytomegalovirus antigens. Correlated functional status among segregating V segments might be attributable to linkage disequilibrium, but an unknown experimental factor could not be ruled out. In a later analysis, several top co-occurrence clusters were reported to appear linked to parvovirus B19, influenza, CMV and Epstein-Barr virus. Compared with the roughly 700-donor mean, donors in an Asian-associated ancestry cluster had fewer N-insertions in productive TCRs, according to a later genetic analysis. A later genetic analysis associated a missense DCLRE1C variant with V-gene and J-gene trimming of TCR beta chains, and an independent cohort replicated the association. A later analysis associated about 17,000 TCR beta sequences with specific HLA alleles at a false discovery rate of 0.05. A group of highly shared sequence variants was considered likely to be a technical artifact of the sequencing pipeline. While some public TCRs were present in many individuals, most TCR sequences turned up only very rarely across donors. HLA typing was unavailable for some donors at each locus, so association tests used only the typed subset. In this cohort, only TCR beta chains were sequenced, and detectable features were limited by the absence of alpha or paired-chain data. Sequencing depth was assumed to be roughly uniform across donors in the presence/absence analyses, though that assumption may not hold. A later analysis found that most CMV-associated TCR beta chains appeared HLA-restricted, with HLA associations seemingly driven largely by CMV exposure. Immune exposure information for the cohort was limited to CMV serostatus. A later analysis found that HLA-associated TCR beta chains were more clonally expanded and had lower generation probabilities than equally common non-associated chains. It was suggested by the authors that the approach could potentially be generalized to other disease states and immunological phenotypes. An earlier analysis of 587 of the donors showed that most TCR beta V segments appeared in productive rearrangements either about 90% or about 30% of the time, which broadly matched IMGT annotations. In the study, approximately 150 TCR beta chains were listed as associated with cytomegalovirus.

Measured from the cysteine to the phenylalanine, the CDR3 is 16 residues long. The kept DNA is CDR3 alone, 48 bases in frame from the first base. V is clipped by 0 bases and J by 0 bases, and the sequence between their germline boundaries is 8 bases long. In the germline V gene, CDR1 corresponds to SNHLY and CDR2 to FYNNEI. Libraries came from the immunoSEQ multiplex PCR assay. The multiplex PCR relied on a mix of 60 forward primers for TCR Vbeta segments and 13 reverse primers for TCR Jbeta segments. The CDR3 region of rearranged TCR beta genes was amplified from genomic DNA by a multiplex PCR assay. The Illumina HiSeq System was used to sequence the amplified TCR beta libraries as 87-base-pair reads. Processing in the source paper ran as follows. A later analysis tallied approximately 87 million unique TCR beta chains across the 666 repertoires, and approximately 9.9 million of those chains were shared by two or more donors. Raw reads were error-corrected and collapsed into unique sequences with a nearest-neighbor algorithm that merged closely related sequences to remove PCR and sequencing errors. CDR3 sequences were aligned to IMGT reference sequences to assign V, D and J gene segments. For a sequence to be retained, at least a six-nucleotide match to both a V gene segment and a J gene segment was required. Rearrangements were classified as productive when the CDR3 lacked stop codons and remained in frame with V and J, and all other rearrangements were classified as non-productive. CDR3 was defined according to IMGT convention as the region running from the second conserved V-encoded cysteine to the conserved J-encoded phenylalanine. In an earlier analysis of roughly 580 of the donors, sequences lacking an unambiguous match to a single V gene segment were excluded. In an earlier analysis of about 590 of the donors, a V segment was called functional when productive rearrangements were above 56.7%, and segregating when the standard deviation between donors exceeded 5%. A statistical classification framework was built for diagnosing cytomegalovirus status from the catalog of TCR beta chain sequences. V and J gene assignment, in a later analysis, came from comparing TCR nucleotide sequences with IMGT/GENE-DB human TR gene sequences. In a later analysis, CDR3 sequences and most-parsimonious VDJ recombination scenarios were assigned using the TCRdist pipeline. A later analysis defined each TCR beta chain by its CDR3 amino acid sequence plus V-gene family, and excluded reads lacking a unique V-gene family. A later analysis removed roughly 590 highly shared, low-generation-probability nucleotide sequences to deal with suspected cross-contamination and a sequencing artifact. In a later analysis, a clonal expansion index for each public chain was calculated from normalized within-repertoire ranks of inferred template counts. In a later analysis, generation probabilities were computed using a VDJ recombination model fitted to out-of-frame rearrangements, and the results were checked against IGoR. A later analysis scored TCR-TCR, TCR-HLA and TCR-CMV co-occurrence with hypergeometric tests, applying a repertoire-size bias correction to TCR pairs. A later analysis estimated false discovery rates by permuting HLA or CMV assignments 20 times. In a later analysis, co-occurring TCRs were grouped with DBSCAN, and TCRdist sequence similarity was added when clustering was performed within HLA-allele-positive subsets. Co-occurrence clustering excluded repertoires with fewer than 30,000 or more than 120,000 public chains, plus five with anomalous nucleotide sharing. TCRdb took this table from immuneACCESS and kept in-frame rearrangements with V and J called. Such tables lack part of the clones; where checked against another copy, unresolved V genes explain under half of the gap, and the rest is unexplained. Clone size and the V and J calls come from that table; the DNA yielded D and trimming. This sample lists 75,000 to 90,000 clones; roughly 80% were detected once. Clones ranked in the top ten supply under 25% of the sample.

In total, around 600 healthy bone marrow donors made up the cohort. At the time of sampling, all cohort members were nominally healthy, though unrecorded immune exposures were likely present. The donor tested CMV seropositive, placing the donor among the roughly 300 seropositive members of the cohort. Every donor gave a peripheral blood sample, and the peripheral blood mononuclear cells from that sample were used for TCR beta sequencing. Genomic DNA was extracted from the blood cell samples with the Qiagen DNeasy Blood Extraction Kit. Note on this clone: No antigen is known for it. Base qualities are not provided; no much larger clone lies one nucleotide away.

The sequence came from a woman aged 40 to 50 in good health and CMV-seropositive. Source material: PBMCs. Recombination connected TRBV2 to TRBJ2-2; a tentative D call is TRBD2 (5 bases match). Read as DNA, the sequence is TGTGCCAGCAGTGAAGCCGAGGGAGCGAACACCGGGGAGCTGTTTTTT. It translates to CASSEAEGANTGELFF.